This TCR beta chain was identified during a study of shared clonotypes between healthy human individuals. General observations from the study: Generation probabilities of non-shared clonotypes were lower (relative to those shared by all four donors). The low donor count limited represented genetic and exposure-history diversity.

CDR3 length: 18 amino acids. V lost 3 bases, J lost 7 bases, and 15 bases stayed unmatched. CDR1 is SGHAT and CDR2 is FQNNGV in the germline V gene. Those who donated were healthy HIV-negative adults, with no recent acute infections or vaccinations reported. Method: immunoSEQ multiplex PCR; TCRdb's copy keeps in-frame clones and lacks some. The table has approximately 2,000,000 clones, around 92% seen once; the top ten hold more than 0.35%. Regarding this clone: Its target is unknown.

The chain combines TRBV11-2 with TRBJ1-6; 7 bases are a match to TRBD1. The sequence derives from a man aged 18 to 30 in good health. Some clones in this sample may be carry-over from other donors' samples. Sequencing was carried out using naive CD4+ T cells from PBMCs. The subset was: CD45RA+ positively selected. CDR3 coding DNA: TGTGCCAGCAGCTTGTTAGTACAGGGGACTACTACCAATTCACCCCTCCACTTT. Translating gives CASSLLVQGTTTNSPLHF.